The sequence of this T cell receptor beta chain was determined in a study of T cells in Graves' hyperthyroidism and ophthalmopathy. Amplified TCR beta CDR3 regions came from RNA transcripts. During a first-round RT-PCR of the TCR CDR3, the HTBI primer set was used. Using its own MiXCR run on the multiplex PCR reads, TCRdb lists one record per CDR3 protein. The data contain some 650,000 distinct CDR3 sequences, more than 15% of them singletons. Study-wide results and limits: Blood also held most thyroid clonotypes expanded beyond 0.001. Ophthalmopathy onset followed model prediction by a median about six months. Patients with ophthalmopathy were separated from those with stable hyperthyroidism by a 13 V-J model.

With respect to this clonotype: The antigen is unknown.

Germline lookup yields CDR1 MNHNS and CDR2 SASEGT. V was pared by 8 bases and J by 7 bases, with 20 bases between. The CDR3 covers 15 residues. The study excluded patients with uncontrolled infection, other autoimmune disease, pregnancy or lactation. The chain combines TRBV6-1 with TRBJ1-4; weak D call: TRBD1 (5 bases). The sample comprised blood. The receptor comes from a woman aged 40 to 49 with Graves' ophthalmopathy. The DNA for the CDR3 is TGTGCCAGCGGGGGGGGAATGATGGGGACTGAAAAACTGTTTTTT. Translating it yields CASGGGMMGTEKLFF.